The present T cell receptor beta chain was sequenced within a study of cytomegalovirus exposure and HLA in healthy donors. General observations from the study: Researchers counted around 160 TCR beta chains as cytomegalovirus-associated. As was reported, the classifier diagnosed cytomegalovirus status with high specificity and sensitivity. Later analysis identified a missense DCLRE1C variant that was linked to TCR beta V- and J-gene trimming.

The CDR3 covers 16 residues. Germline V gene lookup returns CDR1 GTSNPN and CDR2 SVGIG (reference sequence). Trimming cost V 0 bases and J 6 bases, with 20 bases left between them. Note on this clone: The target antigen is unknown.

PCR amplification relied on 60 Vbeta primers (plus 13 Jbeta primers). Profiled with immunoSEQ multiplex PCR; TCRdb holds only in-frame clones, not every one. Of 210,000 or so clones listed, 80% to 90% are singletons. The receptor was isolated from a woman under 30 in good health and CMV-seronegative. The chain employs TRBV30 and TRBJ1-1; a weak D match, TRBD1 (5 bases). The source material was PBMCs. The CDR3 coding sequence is TGTGCCTGGAGTGTAGGAGGGACTGGGGAGGGACCTGAAGCTTTCTTT. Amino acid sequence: CAWSVGGTGEGPEAFF.